These T cell receptor beta chains were read from a single sample in a study of radiation and T cells in renal cell carcinoma. The repertoire was sequenced with immunoSEQ multiplex PCR; TCRdb's copy has only in-frame clones and lacks some. Altogether 100,000 to 150,000 clones are present, roughly four fifths being singletons, with the ten largest covering around 3%. The material was blood, obtained from a patient whose treatment included radiotherapy and nephrectomy. Receptors originate from a woman in her sixties or seventies with renal cell carcinoma. CDR3s include the opening cysteine and the closing phenylalanine or tryptophan. The D gene is left open where the match is weak. Some rows mark clone size as missing; the rest say once, few, many or name a class of expanded clone.

d_call clone_size j_call v_call cdr3_aa cdr3_nt
NA NA TRBJ2-7 TRBV7-9 CASSFVSPYEQYF TGTGCCAGCAGCTTCGTATCGCCCTACGAGCAGTACTTC
NA NA TRBJ1-2 TRBV5-1 CASSLDQGGYTF TGCGCCAGCAGCTTGGACCAGGGCGGCTACACCTTC
TRBD1 NA TRBJ2-7 TRBV30 CAWRRQGSYEQYF TGTGCCTGGAGGCGACAGGGATCCTACGAGCAGTACTTC
NA NA TRBJ1-5 TRBV27 CASRQVSYGNQPQHF TGTGCCAGCAGGCAGGTCTCTTATGGCAATCAGCCCCAGCATTTT
NA NA TRBJ2-3 TRBV27 CASSFRDSLTDTQYF TGTGCCAGCAGTTTCCGGGATTCCCTCACAGATACGCAGTATTTT
TRBD1 once TRBJ1-3 TRBV6-1 CASSENPGTAGDTIYF TGTGCCAGCAGTGAAAACCCCGGGACAGCGGGGGACACCATATATTTT
TRBD1 NA TRBJ2-2 TRBV2 CASLRPGQGGLSGELFF TGTGCCAGCCTTCGTCCGGGACAGGGTGGGTTGTCCGGGGAGCTGTTTTTT
NA NA TRBJ1-2 TRBV28 CASSLTQPSYGYTF TGTGCCAGCAGTTTAACACAGCCAAGCTATGGCTACACCTTC
NA NA TRBJ1-5 TRBV7-2 CASSPTNQPQHF TGTGCCAGCAGCCCTACTAACCAGCCCCAGCATTTT
TRBD2 NA TRBJ2-5 TRBV5-4 CASSYPGTRETQYF TGTGCCAGCAGCTACCCCGGGACTAGGGAGACCCAGTACTTC
NA NA TRBJ1-4 TRBV4-1 CASSQLTLATNEKLFF TGCGCCAGCAGCCAGTTAACGCTAGCAACTAATGAAAAACTGTTTTTT
NA few TRBJ1-1 TRBV6-5 CASSYSWNTEAFF TGTGCCAGCAGTTACTCGTGGAACACTGAAGCTTTCTTT
TRBD1 once TRBJ1-6 TRBV5-4 CASSLGQGRNNSPLHF TGTGCCAGCAGCCTGGGACAGGGGCGGAATAATTCACCCCTCCACTTT
NA NA TRBJ2-5 TRBV7-7 CASSLVGGFQETQYF TGTGCTAGCAGCTTAGTCGGTGGGTTCCAAGAGACCCAGTACTTC
NA NA TRBJ1-4 TRBV15 CATSRRTELNEKLFF TGTGCCACCAGCAGAAGGACAGAACTGAATGAAAAACTGTTTTTT
NA NA TRBJ2-6 TRBV5-8 CASSLSGANVLTF TGTGCCAGCAGCTTGAGTGGGGCCAACGTCCTGACTTTC
NA NA TRBJ1-1 TRBV19 CASTRRGAGTEAFF TGTGCCAGTACCCGAAGGGGGGCAGGGACTGAAGCTTTCTTT
NA NA TRBJ1-5 TRBV28 CASTLAGNNQPQHF TGTGCCAGCACCCTAGCAGGGAACAATCAGCCCCAGCATTTT
NA few TRBJ1-4 TRBV18 CASSPAGSEKLFF TGTGCCAGCTCACCAGCAGGTAGTGAAAAACTGTTTTTT
TRBD1 NA TRBJ1-2 TRBV5-8 CASTRTGNYGYTF TGTGCCAGCACCAGGACAGGGAACTATGGCTACACCTTC
TRBD1 NA TRBJ1-6 TRBV10-3 CATSWTGPHYNSPLHF TGTGCCACCAGTTGGACAGGCCCCCATTATAATTCACCCCTCCACTTT
NA few TRBJ2-2 TRBV5-6 CASSLAGGNHGELFF TGTGCCAGCAGCTTGGCTGGGGGGAATCACGGGGAGCTGTTTTTT
NA NA TRBJ2-5 TRBV5-4 CASSPKGDRVETQYF TGTGCCAGCAGCCCCAAGGGGGATCGGGTAGAGACCCAGTACTTC
NA NA TRBJ2-2 TRBV2 CATRQEAGELFF TGTGCCACCCGACAGGAAGCCGGGGAGCTGTTTTTT
NA NA TRBJ2-3 TRBV7-2 CASSLFPSGEGADTQYF TGTGCCAGCAGCCTATTCCCCAGCGGGGAGGGGGCAGATACGCAGTATTTT
NA NA TRBJ1-2 TRBV29-1 CSVEGQGDGYTF TGCAGCGTTGAAGGGCAGGGCGATGGCTACACCTTC
NA few TRBJ1-3 TRBV27 CASSLSAGIGNTIYF TGTGCCAGCAGTTTGAGTGCAGGGATTGGAAACACCATATATTTT
NA NA TRBJ2-1 TRBV9 CASSSEGLTNNEQFF TGTGCCAGCAGCTCAGAGGGGCTTACCAACAATGAGCAGTTCTTC
NA NA TRBJ2-1 TRBV15 CATSREPVNEQFF TGTGCCACCAGCAGAGAGCCGGTCAATGAGCAGTTCTTC
NA NA TRBJ1-2 TRBV7-9 CASRSPNRAFGYGYTF TGTGCCAGCAGGTCGCCCAACAGGGCCTTTGGGTATGGCTACACCTTC
NA NA TRBJ1-5 TRBV9 CASSVEASNQPQHF TGTGCCAGCAGCGTAGAAGCTAGCAATCAGCCCCAGCATTTT
TRBD2 NA TRBJ2-1 TRBV7-9 CASSLGVVAGGSYNEQFF TGTGCCAGCAGCTTAGGAGTGGTAGCGGGGGGGTCCTACAATGAGCAGTTCTTC
NA NA TRBJ1-4 TRBV25-1 CASSGPDRNSEEKLFF TGTGCCAGCAGTGGCCCCGACCGCAATAGCGAGGAAAAACTGTTTTTT
NA NA TRBJ1-2 TRBV27 CASSLTSGAHYGYTF TGTGCCAGCAGTTTAACCTCAGGGGCTCACTATGGCTACACCTTC
NA NA TRBJ1-1 TRBV15 CATSIGRGTEAFF TGTGCCACCAGCATTGGTCGGGGCACTGAAGCTTTCTTT
TRBD1 NA TRBJ2-2 TRBV27 CASRTSGGVMNPGELFF TGTGCCAGCAGAACGTCAGGGGGCGTAATGAATCCCGGGGAGCTGTTTTTT
TRBD1 NA TRBJ1-3 TRBV29-1 CSVTGQGVSGNTIYF TGCAGCGTAACCGGACAGGGGGTATCTGGAAACACCATATATTTT
NA NA TRBJ1-1 TRBV15 CATSRTRGGTEAFF TGTGCCACCAGCAGGACACGGGGAGGGACTGAAGCTTTCTTT
NA once TRBJ2-1 TRBV7-9 CASSYFVGNEQFF TGTGCCAGCAGCTATTTCGTCGGCAATGAGCAGTTCTTC
TRBD2 NA TRBJ2-1 TRBV7-6 CASSPGLSQNEQFF TGTGCCAGCAGCCCGGGACTATCTCAAAATGAGCAGTTCTTC